This T cell receptor beta chain was found in a study of identical twins. Notes on the study in general: The more abundant beta clonotypes in cord blood had fewer insertions, and memory repertoires did not show this. Researchers caution that invariant MAIT and iNKT cells could partly confound zero-insertion analyses. Interpretation of the results relied on cross-sectional statistical analysis and not on following the same donors.

V gave up 4 bases and J gave up 5 bases; unmatched junction bases: 15. The CDR3 sequence is 20 residues long. Germline CDR1 SGHDN, CDR2 FVKESK. TCRdb reanalysed the 5' RACE reads using MiXCR and keeps one entry per CDR3 protein. The data hold a few hundred thousand distinct CDR3 sequences, with approximately 8.6% observed a single time. A remark on this clonotype: The antigen is not known.

A further study also used this sample, focusing on yellow fever vaccine responses in identical twins.

This sequence originates from a woman aged 18-30 years in good health. The sample comprised CD8+ T cells sorted from blood. The V call is TRBV14, the J call TRBJ2-1; TRBD2 agrees at 15 bases. Here the CDR3 DNA reads TGTGCCAGCAGCCCCCAGGGACTAGCGGGGGGTTGGGCCCACAACAATGAGCAGTTCTTC. As protein: CASSPQGLAGGWAHNNEQFF.